This TCR beta chain was retrieved from a study of cytotoxic CD8 clonotypes in ibrutinib-treated CLL. Genomic DNA in an amount of around 2 micrograms was extracted from cryopreserved PBMCs and used for the preparation of TCR beta libraries. Sequencing was performed with immunoSEQ multiplex PCR; in TCRdb, only in-frame clones are kept and a portion is missing. The sample yields approximately 17,000 clones, about 70% seen once. As to this clone: Its target is unknown.

The CDR3 contains 14 residues. In germline, CDR1 is WSHSY, CDR2 SAAADI. V lost 10 bases, J lost 5 bases, and 10 bases stayed unmatched. Study-wide results and caveats: Clonality went higher at ibrutinib response and then dropped back toward baseline at progression. Against age-matched healthy donors, baseline clonality ran higher and tracked circulating CD8+ T-cell counts.

Sequencing was performed on PBMCs, taken before ibrutinib treatment. The sequence came from a human donor with chronic lymphocytic leukemia. This chain joins TRBV10-2 and TRBJ2-5, with 10 bases matching TRBD2. As DNA, the CDR3 is TGCGCCAATTCGACTAGCGGGTGTGAGGAGACCCAGTACTTC. It specifies CANSTSGCEETQYF.